The entry below describes one T cell receptor beta chain. No antigen is known for it. Time point: after dendritic cell vaccination, including at tumor progression/relapse. Before vaccination, two weeks after the third vaccination, and at progression, PBMC were collected. This specimen belongs to a study of glioma-infiltrating T cells after dendritic cell vaccination. Study-wide results and limits: The cohort had few patients with full blood and tumor sets.

The immunoSEQ assay amplified TCRB CDR3 from up to roughly 2 ug DNA. Method: immunoSEQ multiplex PCR; TCRdb's copy keeps in-frame clones and lacks some. The sample has approximately 85,000 clones, around 84% seen once. Germline CDR1 is MNHNS and CDR2 is SASEGT. This CDR3 comprises 15 residues. Trimming took 10 bases from V and 4 from J, leaving 19 bases between them. This material consisted of blood, taken after dendritic cell vaccination. The sequence derives from a human donor with glioblastoma. The chain is built from TRBV6-1 and TRBJ1-4; possible D gene TRBD1, 5 bases. The CDR3 loop reads CAILGPVGLNEKLFF. The CDR3 nucleotides are TGTGCCATCCTCGGCCCCGTGGGGCTTAATGAAAAACTGTTTTTT.